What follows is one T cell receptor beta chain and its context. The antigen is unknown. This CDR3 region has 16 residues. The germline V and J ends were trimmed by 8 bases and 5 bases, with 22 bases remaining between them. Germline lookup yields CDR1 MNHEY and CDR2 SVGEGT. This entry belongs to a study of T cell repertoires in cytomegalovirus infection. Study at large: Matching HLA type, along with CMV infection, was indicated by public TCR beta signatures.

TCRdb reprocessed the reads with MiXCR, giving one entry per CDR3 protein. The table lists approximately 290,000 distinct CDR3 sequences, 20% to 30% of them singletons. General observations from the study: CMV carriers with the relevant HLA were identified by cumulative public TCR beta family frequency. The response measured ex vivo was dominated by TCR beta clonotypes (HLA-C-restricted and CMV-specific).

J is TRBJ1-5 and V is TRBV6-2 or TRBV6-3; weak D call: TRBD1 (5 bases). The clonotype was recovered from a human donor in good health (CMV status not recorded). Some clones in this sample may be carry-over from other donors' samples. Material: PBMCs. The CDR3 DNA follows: TGTGCCAGCCGACCGGGACGCTTGGCCTCGCATCAGCCCCAGCATTTT. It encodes CASRPGRLASHQPQHF.